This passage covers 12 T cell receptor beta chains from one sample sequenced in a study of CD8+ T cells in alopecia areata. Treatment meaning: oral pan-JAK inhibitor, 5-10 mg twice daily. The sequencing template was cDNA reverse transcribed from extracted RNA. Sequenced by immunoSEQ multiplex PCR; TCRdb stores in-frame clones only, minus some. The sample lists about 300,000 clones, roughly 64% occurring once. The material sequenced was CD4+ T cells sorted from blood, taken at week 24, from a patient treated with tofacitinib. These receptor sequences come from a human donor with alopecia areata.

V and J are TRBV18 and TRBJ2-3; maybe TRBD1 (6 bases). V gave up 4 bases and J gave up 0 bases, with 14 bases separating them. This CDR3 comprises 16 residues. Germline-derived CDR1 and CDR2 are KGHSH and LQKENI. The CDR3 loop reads CASSRDILESTDTQYF. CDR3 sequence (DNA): TGTGCCAGCTCACGGGACATCCTCGAAAGCACAGATACGCAGTATTTT. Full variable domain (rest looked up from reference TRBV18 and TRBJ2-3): NAGVMQNPRHLVRRRGQEARLRCSPMKGHSHVYWYRQLPEEGLKFMVYLQKENIIDESGMPKERFSAEFPKEGPSILRIQQVVRGDSAAYFCASSRDILESTDTQYFGPGTRLTVL.

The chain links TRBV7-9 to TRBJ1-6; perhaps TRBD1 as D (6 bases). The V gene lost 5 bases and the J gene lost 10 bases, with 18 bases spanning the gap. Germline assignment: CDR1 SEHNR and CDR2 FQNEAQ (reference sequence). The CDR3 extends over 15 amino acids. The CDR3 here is CASSEGGKDRSPLHF. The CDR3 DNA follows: TGTGCCAGCAGCGAAGGGGGGAAAGATCGCTCACCCCTCCACTTT.

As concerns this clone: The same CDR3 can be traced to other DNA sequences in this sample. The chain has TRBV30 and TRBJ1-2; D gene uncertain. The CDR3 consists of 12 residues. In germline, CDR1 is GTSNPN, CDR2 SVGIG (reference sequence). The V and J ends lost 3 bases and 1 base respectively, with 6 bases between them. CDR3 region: CAWSPDNYGYTF. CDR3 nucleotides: TGTGCCTGGAGCCCAGATAACTATGGCTACACCTTC.

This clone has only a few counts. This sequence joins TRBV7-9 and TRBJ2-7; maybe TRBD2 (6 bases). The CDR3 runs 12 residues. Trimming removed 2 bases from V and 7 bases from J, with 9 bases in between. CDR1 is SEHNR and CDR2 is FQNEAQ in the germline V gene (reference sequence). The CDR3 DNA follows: TGTGCCAGCAGCTTATGGGAGGATGAGCAGTACTTC. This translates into CASSLWEDEQYF.

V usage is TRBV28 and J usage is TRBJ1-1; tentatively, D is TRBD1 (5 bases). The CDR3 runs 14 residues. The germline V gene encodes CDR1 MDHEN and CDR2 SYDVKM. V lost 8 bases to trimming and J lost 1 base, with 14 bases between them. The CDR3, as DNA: TGTGCCAGCCTGCAGCAGGGCCCGAACACTGAAGCTTTCTTT. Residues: CASLQQGPNTEAFF.

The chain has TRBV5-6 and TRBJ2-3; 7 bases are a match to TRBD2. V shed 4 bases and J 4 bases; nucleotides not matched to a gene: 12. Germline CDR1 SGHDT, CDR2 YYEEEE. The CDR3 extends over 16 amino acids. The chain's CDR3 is CASSPRGGRYADTQYF. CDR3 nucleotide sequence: TGTGCCAGCAGCCCGCGCGGGGGACGCTATGCAGATACGCAGTATTTT.

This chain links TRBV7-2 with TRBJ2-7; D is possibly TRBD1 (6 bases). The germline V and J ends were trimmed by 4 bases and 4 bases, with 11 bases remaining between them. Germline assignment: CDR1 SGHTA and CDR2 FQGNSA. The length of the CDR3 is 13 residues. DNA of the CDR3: TGTGCCAGCAGCTCGGACACAGGGTACGAGCAGTACTTC. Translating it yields CASSSDTGYEQYF. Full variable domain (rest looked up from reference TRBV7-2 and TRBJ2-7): GAGVSQSPSNKVTEKGKDVELRCDPISGHTALYWYRQSLGQGLEFLIYFQGNSAPDKSGLPSDRFSAERTGGSVSTLTIQRTQQEDSAVYLCASSSDTGYEQYFGPGTRLTVT.

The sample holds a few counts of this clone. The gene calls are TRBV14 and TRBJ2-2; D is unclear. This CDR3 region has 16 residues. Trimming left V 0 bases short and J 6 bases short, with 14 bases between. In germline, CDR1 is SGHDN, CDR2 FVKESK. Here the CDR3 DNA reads TGTGCCAGCAGCCAAGATCGGGTCGGAAGGGCCGGGGAGCTGTTTTTT. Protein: CASSQDRVGRAGELFF.

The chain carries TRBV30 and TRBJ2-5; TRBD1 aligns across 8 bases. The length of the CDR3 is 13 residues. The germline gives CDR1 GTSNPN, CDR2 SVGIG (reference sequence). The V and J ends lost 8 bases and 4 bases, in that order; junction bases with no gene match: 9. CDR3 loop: CAGTGGLGETQYF. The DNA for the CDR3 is TGTGCCGGGACAGGCGGGTTAGGAGAGACCCAGTACTTC.

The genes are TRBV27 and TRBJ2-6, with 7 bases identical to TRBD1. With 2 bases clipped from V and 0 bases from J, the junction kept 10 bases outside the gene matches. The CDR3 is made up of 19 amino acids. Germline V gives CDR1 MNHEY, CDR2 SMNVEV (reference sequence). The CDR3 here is CASSLRGPGRYSGANVLTF. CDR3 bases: TGTGCCAGCAGTTTAAGGGGGCCGGGACGGTACTCTGGGGCCAACGTCCTGACTTTC.

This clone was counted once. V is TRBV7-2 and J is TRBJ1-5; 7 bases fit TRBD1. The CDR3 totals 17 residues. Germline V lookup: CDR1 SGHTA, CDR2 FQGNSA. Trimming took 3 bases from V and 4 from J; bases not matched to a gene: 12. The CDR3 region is CASSFGRGGADNQPQHF. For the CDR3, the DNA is TGTGCCAGCAGCTTCGGCCGAGGGGGCGCAGATAATCAGCCCCAGCATTTT.

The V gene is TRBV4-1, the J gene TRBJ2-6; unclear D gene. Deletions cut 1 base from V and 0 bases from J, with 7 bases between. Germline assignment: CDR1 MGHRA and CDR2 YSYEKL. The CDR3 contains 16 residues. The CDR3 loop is CASSQGKSSGANVLTF. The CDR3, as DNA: TGCGCCAGCAGCCAAGGAAAGAGCTCTGGGGCCAACGTCCTGACTTTC.